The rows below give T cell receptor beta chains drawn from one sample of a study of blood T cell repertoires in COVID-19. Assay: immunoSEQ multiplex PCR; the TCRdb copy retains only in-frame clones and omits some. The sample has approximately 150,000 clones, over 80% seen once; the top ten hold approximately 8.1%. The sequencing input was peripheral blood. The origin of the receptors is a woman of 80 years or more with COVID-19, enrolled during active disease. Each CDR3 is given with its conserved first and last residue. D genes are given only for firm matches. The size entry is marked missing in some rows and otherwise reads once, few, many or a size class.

CDR3 protein: CASSPWGANQPQHF
CDR3 DNA: TGTGCCAGCAGTCCCTGGGGCGCAAATCAGCCCCAGCATTTT
J gene: TRBJ1-5
clone size: NA
V gene: TRBV2
D gene: NA

CDR3 protein: CASFPTVSGNTIYF
CDR3 DNA: TGTGCCAGCTTCCCGACAGTCTCTGGAAACACCATATATTTT
J gene: TRBJ1-3
clone size: NA
V gene: TRBV18
D gene: NA

CDR3 protein: CASSLRTGTRKTQYF
CDR3 DNA: TGTGCCAGTAGCCTAAGGACAGGGACGAGGAAGACCCAGTACTTC
J gene: TRBJ2-5
clone size: once
V gene: TRBV19
D gene: TRBD1

CDR3 protein: CASSRDNRNEKLFF
CDR3 DNA: TGTGCCAGCAGTAGGGACAATCGTAACGAAAAACTGTTTTTT
J gene: TRBJ1-4
clone size: NA
V gene: TRBV7-9
D gene: NA

CDR3 protein: CASSMRYGQGDYGYTF
CDR3 DNA: TGTGCCAGTAGTATGAGATATGGACAGGGGGACTATGGCTACACCTTC
J gene: TRBJ1-2
clone size: NA
V gene: TRBV19
D gene: TRBD1

CDR3 protein: CASSRTGSGDQPQHF
CDR3 DNA: TGCGCCAGCAGCAGGACAGGGTCAGGGGATCAGCCCCAGCATTTT
J gene: TRBJ1-5
clone size: NA
V gene: TRBV5-1
D gene: TRBD1

CDR3 protein: CATSVSGGGAQETQYF
CDR3 DNA: TGTGCCACCAGTGTGTCGGGCGGGGGGGCCCAAGAGACCCAGTACTTC
J gene: TRBJ2-5
clone size: NA
V gene: TRBV24-1
D gene: TRBD2

CDR3 protein: CASSDRRGEKLFF
CDR3 DNA: TGTGCCAGCAGTGACAGGAGGGGTGAAAAACTGTTTTTT
J gene: TRBJ1-4
clone size: NA
V gene: TRBV2
D gene: NA

CDR3 protein: CASSLGQQGAEAFF
CDR3 DNA: TGTGCCAGCAGCTTGGGGCAACAGGGGGCAGAGGCTTTCTTT
J gene: TRBJ1-1
clone size: NA
V gene: TRBV5-5
D gene: TRBD1

CDR3 protein: CASSDRGGGNQPQHF
CDR3 DNA: TGTGCCAGCAGCGACCGGGGAGGAGGCAATCAGCCCCAGCATTTT
J gene: TRBJ1-5
clone size: few
V gene: TRBV7-2
D gene: NA

CDR3 protein: CASSRSNSPLHF
CDR3 DNA: TGTGCCAGCAGCCGGAGCAATTCACCCCTCCACTTT
J gene: TRBJ1-6
clone size: once
V gene: TRBV3-1/TRBV3-2
D gene: NA

CDR3 protein: CASSGVGLAKNIQYF
CDR3 DNA: TGTGCCAGCAGTGGTGTAGGACTAGCCAAAAACATTCAGTACTTC
J gene: TRBJ2-4
clone size: NA
V gene: TRBV5-6
D gene: NA

CDR3 protein: CASSLGAAQETQYF
CDR3 DNA: TGTGCCAGCAGCTTAGGGGCAGCTCAAGAGACCCAGTACTTC
J gene: TRBJ2-5
clone size: once
V gene: TRBV7-9
D gene: NA

CDR3 protein: CASRLRDTGELFF
CDR3 DNA: TGTGCCAGCAGGTTGAGGGACACCGGGGAGCTGTTTTTT
J gene: TRBJ2-2
clone size: NA
V gene: TRBV2
D gene: NA

CDR3 protein: CASSLGTPTGAGYTF
CDR3 DNA: TGTGCCAGCAGCTTGGGCACCCCCACAGGGGCCGGCTACACCTTC
J gene: TRBJ1-2
clone size: NA
V gene: TRBV5-6
D gene: TRBD1

CDR3 protein: CASSPQGDTQYF
CDR3 DNA: TGTGCCAGCAGCCCACAGGGAGATACGCAGTATTTT
J gene: TRBJ2-3
clone size: NA
V gene: TRBV11-2
D gene: NA

CDR3 protein: CAISDLGGEASPLHF
CDR3 DNA: TGTGCCATCAGTGACCTCGGTGGGGAGGCTTCACCCCTCCACTTT
J gene: TRBJ1-6
clone size: NA
V gene: TRBV10-3
D gene: NA

CDR3 protein: CASSGGTEQFF
CDR3 DNA: TGTGCCAGCAGCGGCGGCACCGAGCAGTTCTTC
J gene: TRBJ2-1
clone size: NA
V gene: TRBV7-2
D gene: NA

CDR3 protein: CASSTARGRGYTF
CDR3 DNA: TGTGCCAGCAGTACCGCCCGGGGTCGCGGCTACACCTTC
J gene: TRBJ1-2
clone size: NA
V gene: TRBV6-5
D gene: NA

CDR3 protein: CASSPPPTRNEQFF
CDR3 DNA: TGTGCCAGCTCACCACCGCCTACGCGGAATGAGCAGTTCTTC
J gene: TRBJ2-1
clone size: NA
V gene: TRBV18
D gene: NA

CDR3 protein: CASSDSGGVAFF
CDR3 DNA: TGTGCCAGCAGTGATTCGGGGGGGGTAGCTTTCTTT
J gene: TRBJ1-1
clone size: NA
V gene: TRBV2
D gene: NA

CDR3 protein: CATSRAATNEKLFF
CDR3 DNA: TGTGCCACCAGCAGGGCGGCAACTAATGAAAAACTGTTTTTT
J gene: TRBJ1-4
clone size: NA
V gene: TRBV15
D gene: NA

CDR3 protein: CASSWRLEGYTF
CDR3 DNA: TGTGCCAGCAGCTGGCGGTTGGAGGGCTACACCTTC
J gene: TRBJ1-2
clone size: NA
V gene: TRBV3-1/TRBV3-2
D gene: NA

CDR3 protein: CASRLQGGDTEAFF
CDR3 DNA: TGTGCCAGCAGGCTTCAGGGTGGGGACACTGAAGCTTTCTTT
J gene: TRBJ1-1
clone size: NA
V gene: TRBV7-2
D gene: NA

CDR3 protein: CASSLGGTGGTPQHF
CDR3 DNA: TGTGCCAGCAGCCTAGGGGGGACAGGAGGTACGCCCCAGCATTTT
J gene: TRBJ1-5
clone size: NA
V gene: TRBV7-3
D gene: TRBD1

CDR3 protein: CASSFEDRVSGEAFF
CDR3 DNA: TGTGCCAGCAGCTTCGAGGACAGGGTATCAGGTGAAGCTTTCTTT
J gene: TRBJ1-1
clone size: NA
V gene: TRBV5-5
D gene: TRBD1

CDR3 protein: CASSEDTTNEKLFF
CDR3 DNA: TGCGCCAGCAGCGAGGACACAACTAATGAAAAACTGTTTTTT
J gene: TRBJ1-4
clone size: NA
V gene: TRBV5-1
D gene: NA

CDR3 protein: CSAGTVYEQYF
CDR3 DNA: TGCAGTGCCGGGACAGTCTACGAGCAGTACTTC
J gene: TRBJ2-7
clone size: once
V gene: TRBV20-1
D gene: TRBD1

CDR3 protein: CASRNGGTQGGDEQFF
CDR3 DNA: TGTGCCAGCAGAAACGGGGGCACCCAGGGGGGCGATGAGCAGTTCTTC
J gene: TRBJ2-1
clone size: once
V gene: TRBV28
D gene: NA

CDR3 protein: CASSPGIVGKLFF
CDR3 DNA: TGTGCCAGCAGCCCGGGAATAGTTGGAAAACTGTTTTTT
J gene: TRBJ1-4
clone size: NA
V gene: TRBV12-3/TRBV12-4
D gene: NA

CDR3 protein: CASSLNSGPQETQYF
CDR3 DNA: TGTGCCAGCAGCTTAAATAGCGGGCCCCAAGAGACCCAGTACTTC
J gene: TRBJ2-5
clone size: NA
V gene: TRBV7-3
D gene: TRBD2

CDR3 protein: CASTGVDTQYF
CDR3 DNA: TGTGCCAGCACCGGGGTAGATACGCAGTATTTT
J gene: TRBJ2-3
clone size: NA
V gene: TRBV6-5
D gene: NA

CDR3 protein: CASSEMSPGTPLYEQYF
CDR3 DNA: TGTGCCAGCAGTGAAATGTCTCCCGGGACACCCCTCTACGAGCAGTACTTC
J gene: TRBJ2-7
clone size: NA
V gene: TRBV27
D gene: NA

CDR3 protein: CASSRSGQGDPGELFF
CDR3 DNA: TGCGCCAGCAGCCGTAGCGGCCAGGGGGATCCCGGGGAGCTGTTTTTT
J gene: TRBJ2-2
clone size: NA
V gene: TRBV5-1
D gene: NA

CDR3 protein: CASSPTSGGPTGTDTQYF
CDR3 DNA: TGTGCCAGTAGCCCGACTAGCGGGGGACCTACCGGAACAGATACGCAGTATTTT
J gene: TRBJ2-3
clone size: NA
V gene: TRBV19
D gene: TRBD2

CDR3 protein: CASSGGRGYTF
CDR3 DNA: TGTGCCAGCAGCGGCGGTCGAGGCTACACCTTC
J gene: TRBJ1-2
clone size: NA
V gene: TRBV3-1/TRBV3-2
D gene: NA

CDR3 protein: CASLWANNSPLHF
CDR3 DNA: TGTGCCAGCCTTTGGGCTAATAATTCACCCCTCCACTTT
J gene: TRBJ1-6
clone size: once
V gene: TRBV28
D gene: NA

CDR3 protein: CASSRTGGYGYTF
CDR3 DNA: TGTGCCAGCAGCCGAACAGGGGGCTACGGCTACACCTTC
J gene: TRBJ1-2
clone size: NA
V gene: TRBV7-8
D gene: TRBD1